What follows are 30 T cell receptor beta chains derived from one specimen sequenced in a study of response to subunit inactivated influenza vaccine. TCRdb redid the calling of the RT-PCR reads with MiXCR, one entry per CDR3 protein. The table records 560,000 or so distinct CDR3 sequences, around 8% of them present only once. The specimen was PBMCs from blood, collected less than 30 months after vaccination. These receptor sequences come from a man aged 45 to 75 who received an inactivated influenza vaccine.

In its sample, this clonotype was seen many times. The J gene is TRBJ1-2, the V gene TRBV7-9, with a weak D call TRBD1 (6 bases). The CDR3 has 15 amino acids. CDR1 is SEHNR, CDR2 FQNEAQ, per germline (reference sequence). V gave up 5 bases and J gave up 1 base, with 14 bases separating them. CDR3 region: CASSPTGGSNYGYTF. CDR3 coding DNA: TGTGCCAGCAGCCCGACAGGAGGAAGTAACTATGGCTACACCTTC.

This chain links TRBV6-1 with TRBJ2-3; TRBD1 matches 9 bases. The CDR3 is 17 residues long. Germline V gene data show CDR1 as MNHNS and CDR2 as SASEGT. Germline trimming cut 3 bases from V and 6 bases from J; bases unmatched to any gene: 13. CDR3: CASSERTGAFLADTQYF. CDR3 nucleotide sequence: TGTGCCAGCAGTGAGCGGACAGGGGCGTTTCTTGCGGATACGCAGTATTTT.

This chain uses TRBV7-2 with TRBJ1-3; D is undetermined. Trimming stripped 1 base from V and 4 bases from J, with 5 bases between. Germline V CDR1 and CDR2: SGHTA, FQGNSA. The CDR3 runs 13 residues. The CDR3 DNA follows: TGTGCCAGCAGCTTAGTGGACGGAAACACCATATATTTT. Its translation is CASSLVDGNTIYF. Full variable domain (rest looked up from reference TRBV7-2 and TRBJ1-3): GAGVSQSPSNKVTEKGKDVELRCDPISGHTALYWYRQSLGQGLEFLIYFQGNSAPDKSGLPSDRFSAERTGGSVSTLTIQRTQQEDSAVYLCASSLVDGNTIYFGEGSWLTVV.

V usage is TRBV25-1 and J usage is TRBJ2-3; D possibly corresponds to TRBD1 (5 bases). V was pared by 2 bases and J by 7 bases, with 13 bases between. CDR3 length: 14 residues. CDR1 MGHDK and CDR2 SYGVNS come from the germline V gene. This CDR3 reads CASSEPSGLNTQYF. The CDR3 region has the DNA TGTGCCAGCAGTGAACCATCAGGGTTAAATACGCAGTATTTT.

This clonotype was recorded many times. The CDR3 DNA is TGCAGCGTCGACTGGGGGGAAAAACTGTTTTTT. Its protein is CSVDWGEKLFF. The chain recombines TRBV29-1 with TRBJ1-4, with a tentative D call TRBD1 (5 bases). The CDR3 spans 11 residues. CDR1 is SQVTM, CDR2 ANQGSEA, per germline. The V gene lost 6 bases and the J gene lost 8 bases, with 10 bases spanning the gap.

This clonotype has ten or more counts. The CDR3, as DNA: TGTGCCAGCAGCCAAGAGTATGCGCTAAGAGCTAACTATGGCTACACCTTC. It translates to CASSQEYALRANYGYTF. The chain recombines TRBV3-1 with TRBJ1-2; D uncertain. Per the germline V gene, CDR1 is LGHDT and CDR2 is YNNKEL (reference sequence). CDR3 length: 17 residues. V was cut by 0 bases and J by 0 bases, with 14 bases left in between.

The table lists this clonotype with many counts. The chain combines TRBV2 with TRBJ2-1; 11 nucleotides align to TRBD2. This CDR3 region has 15 residues. The V gene end was trimmed by 6 bases and the J gene end by 4 bases; junction bases not matched to a gene: 5. Germline lookup yields CDR1 SNHLY and CDR2 FYNNEI. For the CDR3, the DNA is TGTGCCAGCAGGACCGGGACTAGCGGATACAATGAGCAGTTCTTC. Amino acids: CASRTGTSGYNEQFF. The full variable domain, in which reference TRBV2 and TRBJ2-1 provide the parts outside the CDR3, is EPEVTQTPSHQVTQMGQEVILRCVPISNHLYFYWYRQILGQKVEFLVSFYNNEISEKSEIFDDQFSVERPDGSNFTLKIRSTKLEDSAMYFCASRTGTSGYNEQFFGPGTRLTVL.

The J gene is TRBJ1-5, the V gene TRBV20-1, with TRBD1 matching over 8 bases. The CDR3 runs to 13 residues. V was clipped by 3 bases and J by 7 bases; unmatched bases: 5. Looked up from germline, CDR1 is DFQATT and CDR2 is SNEGSKA (reference sequence). The CDR3 DNA reads TGCAGTGCTAGTACACAGGGGGACCAGCCCCAGCATTTT. Residues: CSASTQGDQPQHF.

A few counts support this clonotype. The rearrangement joins TRBV20-1 to TRBJ1-1; 9 nucleotides align to TRBD1. The germline V gene encodes CDR1 DFQATT and CDR2 SNEGSKA (reference sequence). This CDR3 region has 16 residues. V shed 5 bases and J 1 base; nucleotides not matched to a gene: 11. The CDR3 DNA sequence: TGCAGTGCTCTTCCCGGGACAGGGTACTCGAACACTGAAGCTTTCTTT. Translating gives CSALPGTGYSNTEAFF.

This clonotype has ten or more counts. The CDR3 nucleotides read TGTGCCAGCAGTTTGTTCGGGGAAGCTTTCTTT. It codes for CASSLFGEAFF. The chain has TRBV27 and TRBJ1-1, with D unclear. The V gene's germline CDR1 is MNHEY and CDR2 SMNVEV (reference sequence). Trimming pared 3 bases from V and 8 bases from J, leaving 7 bases between. The CDR3 is 11 amino acids.

This clonotype turned up a few times. In DNA form, the CDR3 reads TGTGCCATCAGTGGAACAGTTCTTGGGGCCACTGAAGCTTTCTTT. It translates to CAISGTVLGATEAFF. The rearrangement joins TRBV10-3 to TRBJ1-1; possibly TRBD1 for D (5 bases). Trimming stripped 4 bases from V and 4 bases from J, with 16 bases between. In germline, CDR1 is ENHRY, CDR2 SYGVKD. CDR3 length: 15 residues.

A remark on this clonotype: The junction departs from germline at one end; a sequencing error may be responsible. The J gene is TRBJ2-3, the V gene TRBV12-3 or TRBV12-4, with D maybe TRBD2 (5 bases). This CDR3 spans 12 amino acids. The CDR3 coding sequence is TGTCCCAGCGGACCAACAGCAGATACGCAGTATTTT. Protein sequence: CPSGPTADTQYF.

This clonotype was seen more than once but under ten times. The chain employs TRBV18 and TRBJ2-7; D uncertain. Trimming removed 3 bases at V and 2 bases at J, with 11 bases between. This CDR3 has 14 residues. Germline V gene lookup returns CDR1 KGHSH and CDR2 LQKENI. The CDR3 bases are TGTGCCAGCTCACCCGCGCTCGAAGCCTACGAGCAGTACTTC. Translation gives CASSPALEAYEQYF.

In this sample, this clonotype turned up a few times. The chain uses TRBV30 and TRBJ2-1; D is uncertain. This CDR3 spans 12 amino acids. Germline V lookup: CDR1 GTSNPN, CDR2 SVGIG (reference sequence). CDR3 sequence: CAGRNSYNEQFF. The CDR3 DNA reads TGTGCTGGCCGTAACTCCTACAATGAGCAGTTCTTC.

In its sample, this clonotype was seen a few times. The V and J genes are TRBV4-2 and TRBJ2-3, with 11 nucleotides matching TRBD2. The CDR3 extends over 16 amino acids. Germline V gene data show CDR1 as LGHNA and CDR2 as YNFKEQ. Trimming removed 0 bases from V and 5 bases from J; junction bases left unmatched: 4. CDR3 protein: CASSQDLAGGGDTQYF. The CDR3 coding sequence is TGTGCCAGCAGCCAAGATCTAGCGGGAGGAGGAGATACGCAGTATTTT.

The CDR3 nucleotides are TGCAGCGTCTTCGACGGACAGGGCGAGCAGTACTTC. This encodes CSVFDGQGEQYF. The V gene is TRBV20-1, the J gene TRBJ2-7, with TRBD1 identical over 8 bases. CDR3 length: 12 amino acids. The germline V gene has CDR1 DFQATT and CDR2 SNEGSKA (reference sequence).

This clonotype was counted a few times. The chain couples TRBV5-6 to TRBJ2-3, with a tentative D call TRBD1 (6 bases). The CDR3 is made up of 13 amino acids. CDR1 is SGHDT, CDR2 YYEEEE, per germline. Trimming stripped 3 bases from V and 9 bases from J, with 14 bases between. For the CDR3, the DNA is TGTGCCAGCAGCTCCCCCGGGACAAAGACGCAGTATTTT. This sequence encodes CASSSPGTKTQYF.

There are a few counts of this clonotype. The chain recombines TRBV9 with TRBJ2-5; TRBD2 aligns across 7 bases. The germline CDR1 and CDR2 sequences are SGDLS and YYNGEE. The junction had 11 bases not matched to a gene; V was cut back by 0 bases and J by 0 bases. This CDR3 contains 18 residues. CDR3 nucleotides: TGTGCCAGCAGCGTAGGCGGGATGGCGGGGGAGTACCAAGAGACCCAGTACTTC. The encoded protein is CASSVGGMAGEYQETQYF.

On this clonotype itself: The junction differs from germline at one of its ends, possibly a read error. CDR3 DNA: TGCGCCAGCAGCTTGTCTGAAGACAGGGGCGGCACCGGGGTGCTGTTTTTT. Its translation: CASSLSEDRGGTGVLFF. This chain connects TRBV5-1 to TRBJ2-2, with TRBD1 matching 8 bases. The CDR3 totals 17 residues. CDR1 is SGHRS and CDR2 is YFSETQ in the germline V gene.

This clonotype was seen only a few times. The chain carries TRBV6-2 or TRBV6-3 and TRBJ1-5; D unresolved. The CDR3 is 16 residues long. Germline CDR1 reads MNHEY; CDR2 reads SVGEGT. The ends were cut back, 5 bases at V and 0 bases at J, with 14 bases in the middle. CDR3 residues: CASSTPLGLSNQPQHF. CDR3 bases: TGTGCCAGCAGTACCCCGCTCGGTCTTAGCAATCAGCCCCAGCATTTT.

This clonotype was counted many times. The V call is TRBV20-1, the J call TRBJ1-6, with no clear D. Trimming removed 0 bases at V and 10 bases at J, with 19 bases between. The CDR3 has 16 amino acids. CDR1 is DFQATT and CDR2 is SNEGSKA in the germline V gene (reference sequence). The DNA for the CDR3 is TGCAGTGCTAGAGACGGCGGGCGCAACCTTAGATCACCCCTCCACTTT. It codes for CSARDGGRNLRSPLHF.

V usage is TRBV4-1 and J usage is TRBJ2-1; 14 positions match TRBD2. Germline CDR1 and CDR2: MGHRA and YSYEKL. CDR3 length: 18 residues. The ends lost 4 bases at V and 4 bases at J; junction bases unmatched: 9. Here the CDR3 DNA reads TGCGCCAGCAGCCCTCAAGGGGGACTAGCGGGAGCATACAATGAGCAGTTCTTC. This sequence encodes CASSPQGGLAGAYNEQFF.

This clonotype was counted between two and nine times. The chain links TRBV24-1 to TRBJ2-3; D unresolved. Looked up from germline, CDR1 is KGHDR and CDR2 is SFDVKD. The CDR3 length is 14 residues. Trimming removed 10 bases from V and 0 bases from J, with 13 bases in between. The CDR3 protein is CATETGRSTDTQYF. The CDR3 DNA is TGTGCCACGGAAACGGGCCGTAGCACAGATACGCAGTATTTT.

This rearrangement joins TRBV5-4 to TRBJ2-3; D remains unclear. Trimming removed 4 bases from V and 1 base from J, with 10 bases in between. The CDR3 is made up of 14 amino acids. Germline assignment: CDR1 SGHNT and CDR2 YYREEE (reference sequence). In DNA form, the CDR3 reads TGTGCCAGCAGCCGACAAACACGCACAGATACGCAGTATTTT. Protein sequence: CASSRQTRTDTQYF.

In its sample, this clonotype was seen many times. This chain connects TRBV6-2 or TRBV6-3 to TRBJ2-7, with D possibly matching TRBD2 (6 bases). Deletions cut 9 bases from V and 2 bases from J, with 14 bases between. The germline V gene has CDR1 MNHEY and CDR2 SVGEGT. CDR3 length equals 13 residues. Here the CDR3 DNA reads TGTGCCAGTCGGGGGAGTAATACCTACGAGCAGTACTTC. The encoded protein is CASRGSNTYEQYF.

Remarks on this clonotype: A much larger clone lies one base from this, so it may be a read error. The rearrangement joins TRBV5-5 to TRBJ1-4; D unresolved. V lost 4 bases, J lost 8 bases, and 12 bases lay in between. This CDR3 is 13 amino acids long. The germline CDR1 and CDR2 sequences are SGHKS and YYEKEE (reference sequence). CDR3 DNA sequence: TGTGCCAGCAGCACACTGGGAGGAGAAAAACTGTTTTTT. Translating gives CASSTLGGEKLFF.

This clonotype came up many times. The J gene is TRBJ1-1, the V gene TRBV3-1; a possible D gene is TRBD1 (6 bases). V gave up 0 bases and J gave up 4 bases, with 18 bases separating them. CDR3 length equals 17 residues. CDR1 and CDR2 from the germline V gene are LGHDT and YNNKEL (reference sequence). The CDR3 nucleotides are TGTGCCAGCAGCCAAGATCGTTTACAGGGAGGGGGCACTGAAGCTTTCTTT. Its protein product is CASSQDRLQGGGTEAFF.

This clonotype was seen once. V and J are TRBV5-1 and TRBJ2-1; D is possibly TRBD1 (7 bases). Per germline, CDR1 SGHRS and CDR2 YFSETQ. V lost 5 bases to trimming and J lost 9 bases, with 18 bases between them. This CDR3 region has 14 residues. CDR3 DNA: TGCGCCAGCAGTACGGGGGCAGGGGGTAGTGAGCAGTTCTTC. It encodes CASSTGAGGSEQFF.

The V and J genes are TRBV19 and TRBJ1-2; the match to TRBD1 covers 8 bases. Per germline, CDR1 LNHDA and CDR2 SQIVND (reference sequence). The V and J ends lost 6 bases and 7 bases, in that order; junction bases with no gene match: 4. This CDR3 spans 12 amino acids. The CDR3 nucleotides are TGTGCCAGTAGCCGGACAGGGTTTGGCTACACCTTC. Protein sequence: CASSRTGFGYTF.

V and J are TRBV20-1 and TRBJ2-2; D is possibly TRBD2 (5 bases). This CDR3 has 15 amino acids. Germline assignment: CDR1 DFQATT and CDR2 SNEGSKA (reference sequence). Trimming removed 0 bases from V and 5 bases from J, with 13 bases in between. As DNA, the CDR3 is TGCAGTGCTAGAGATGGAGGATTCCGAACCGGGGAGCTGTTTTTT. Protein: CSARDGGFRTGELFF.